One and the same sample provided the 15 T cell receptor beta chains below, sequenced in a study of blood T cells in healthy people across ages. Using a J-beta primer mix together with a sample-barcoded 5' primer, a second PCR was run for about 7 to 12 cycles. TCRdb passed the 5' RACE reads through MiXCR, listing each CDR3 protein once. The data show roughly 1.4 million distinct CDR3 sequences, approximately 59% seen once. The sample consisted of blood. All receptors come from a man aged 18 to 29 in good health.

In this sample, this clonotype turned up a few times. V gene TRBV2 combines with J gene TRBJ1-2; a possible D gene is TRBD1 (5 bases). This CDR3 has 13 amino acids. The germline gives CDR1 SNHLY, CDR2 FYNNEI. V gave up 3 bases and J gave up 2 bases, with 7 bases separating them. CDR3 in DNA: TGTGCCAGCAGTGACAGGGTGAACTATGGCTACACCTTC. Translation gives CASSDRVNYGYTF.

J is TRBJ2-6 and V is TRBV6-2 or TRBV6-3; 8 bases agree with TRBD2. The CDR3 is 17 amino acids. After removal of 0 bases from V and 0 bases from J, the junction contained 1 base not matched to a gene. The germline CDR1 and CDR2 sequences are MNHEY and SVGEGT. Here the CDR3 reads CASSYSSGVSGANVLTF. For the CDR3, the DNA is TGTGCCAGCAGTTACTCTAGCGGGGTCTCTGGGGCCAACGTCCTGACTTTC.

The rearrangement joins TRBV20-1 to TRBJ1-2; 10 nucleotides agree with TRBD1. With V trimmed by 0 bases and J by 8 bases, 15 bases remained unmatched. Germline V gene sequence: CDR1 DFQATT, CDR2 SNEGSKA (reference sequence). The CDR3 has 17 residues. In nucleotides, the CDR3 is TGCAGTGCTAGAGATCCCGCCGGGACAGGGGAGAAAAGAGGCTACACCTTC. Its protein is CSARDPAGTGEKRGYTF.

There are a few counts of this clonotype. The chain uses TRBV2 and TRBJ2-4; D not resolved. The end of the DNA aligns better with TRBJ2-7, so the J call may be wrong. The germline gives CDR1 SNHLY, CDR2 FYNNEI. This CDR3 has 14 residues. The chain's CDR3 is CASSGLSGTYEQYF. DNA of the CDR3: TGTGCCAGCAGTGGCTTGAGTGGGACCTACGAGCAGTACTTC.

This chain uses TRBV12-3 or TRBV12-4 with TRBJ2-2, with unresolved D. Deletions cut 7 bases from V and 7 bases from J, with 7 bases between. The CDR3 spans 11 residues. CDR3 nucleotides: TGTGCCAGCACCAAGGGCGGGGAGCTGTTTTTT. Its protein is CASTKGGELFF.

V and J are TRBV10-3 and TRBJ2-3; TRBD1 matches 12 bases. The CDR3 spans 16 residues. With V trimmed by 7 bases and J by 3 bases, 8 bases remained unmatched. Germline V lookup: CDR1 ENHRY, CDR2 SYGVKD. The CDR3 DNA reads TGTGCCATCAATCTGGGGACAGGGGGCAAGACAGATACGCAGTATTTT. This translates into CAINLGTGGKTDTQYF.

The rearrangement uses TRBV20-1 and TRBJ2-3, with D unclear. Germline V gene lookup returns CDR1 DFQATT and CDR2 SNEGSKA (reference sequence). The CDR3 sequence is 18 residues long. Trimming took 0 bases from V and 0 from J, leaving 19 bases between them. The CDR3 sequence: CSARDRAPKTTSTDTQYF. As DNA, the CDR3 is TGCAGTGCTAGAGATCGAGCCCCCAAGACAACTAGCACAGATACGCAGTATTTT.

This clonotype was recorded once. The V and J genes are TRBV20-1 and TRBJ2-1, with 9 bases that match TRBD2. With 3 bases clipped from V and 6 bases from J, the junction kept 15 bases outside the gene matches. CDR3 size: 17 residues. CDR1 is DFQATT and CDR2 is SNEGSKA in the germline V gene (reference sequence). The CDR3 sequence is CSARSRGGILRLNEQFF. CDR3 in DNA: TGCAGTGCTAGGTCGCGGGGGGGCATTCTAAGACTCAATGAGCAGTTCTTC.

The CDR3 coding sequence is TGTGCCAGCGGCCAATTCGGACAGGGTCTCTATGAGCAGTACTTC. It yields the protein CASGQFGQGLYEQYF. The chain couples TRBV7-2 to TRBJ2-5; 8 bases fit TRBD1. V shed 8 bases, J shed 11 bases, and the junction held 19 bases outside the gene matches. The CDR3 consists of 15 residues. Germline V gene lookup returns CDR1 SGHTA and CDR2 FQGNSA.

The chain uses TRBV11-2 and TRBJ2-1, with D perhaps TRBD2 (6 bases). The CDR3 is 14 residues long. Trimming removed 7 bases from V and 10 bases from J, with 20 bases in between. Germline assignment: CDR1 SGHAT and CDR2 FQNNGV. The CDR3 reads CASKLTPTGEEQFF. DNA of the CDR3: TGTGCCAGCAAACTTACCCCAACGGGAGAGGAGCAGTTCTTC.

This chain connects TRBV7-9 to TRBJ2-7; no clear D. The CDR3 extends over 14 amino acids. V was trimmed by 1 base and J by 4 bases, leaving 11 bases between them. CDR1 is SEHNR and CDR2 is FQNEAQ in the germline V gene (reference sequence). The CDR3 loop reads CASSLEGRFYEQYF. CDR3 DNA: TGTGCCAGCAGCTTAGAAGGCAGATTTTACGAGCAGTACTTC.

The chain is built from TRBV9 and TRBJ1-2; D is uncertain. CDR1 SGDLS and CDR2 YYNGEE come from the germline V gene. This CDR3 region has 14 residues. V was trimmed by 3 bases and J by 6 bases, leaving 15 bases between them. In nucleotides, the CDR3 is TGTGCCAGCAGCGCGGACGATACGCGGGATGGCTACACCTTC. Translated, it gives CASSADDTRDGYTF.

J is TRBJ2-3 and V is TRBV7-2, with 10 bases identical to TRBD1. The V gene's germline CDR1 is SGHTA and CDR2 FQGNSA. Trimming took 4 bases from V and 11 from J; bases not matched to a gene: 9. The CDR3 has 14 amino acids. CDR3: CASSSNPRDRGQYF. The CDR3 bases are TGTGCCAGCAGCTCCAACCCACGGGACAGGGGGCAGTATTTT. Based on the CDR3 plus reference TRBV7-2 and TRBJ2-3, the full variable domain is GAGVSQSPSNKVTEKGKDVELRCDPISGHTALYWYRQSLGQGLEFLIYFQGNSAPDKSGLPSDRFSAERTGGSVSTLTIQRTQQEDSAVYLCASSSNPRDRGQYFGPGTRLTVL.

The chain links TRBV6-5 to TRBJ2-7, with 7 nucleotides matching TRBD1. Germline values: CDR1 MNHEY, CDR2 SVGAGI. The V segment lost 5 bases and the J segment 2 bases; nucleotides outside the gene matches: 3. This CDR3 region has 13 residues. The CDR3 DNA reads TGTGCCAGCAGTGAGGGGGCTCCCTACGAGCAGTACTTC. Its translation: CASSEGAPYEQYF.

This clonotype was recorded once. The rearrangement joins TRBV9 to TRBJ1-1, with D hard to call. Trimming stripped 0 bases from V and 4 bases from J, with 10 bases between. CDR1 and CDR2 (germline): SGDLS, YYNGEE. The CDR3 runs 14 residues. The CDR3 DNA reads as TGTGCCAGCAGCGTAGGAGGTCTGGGCACTGAAGCTTTCTTT. It specifies CASSVGGLGTEAFF.